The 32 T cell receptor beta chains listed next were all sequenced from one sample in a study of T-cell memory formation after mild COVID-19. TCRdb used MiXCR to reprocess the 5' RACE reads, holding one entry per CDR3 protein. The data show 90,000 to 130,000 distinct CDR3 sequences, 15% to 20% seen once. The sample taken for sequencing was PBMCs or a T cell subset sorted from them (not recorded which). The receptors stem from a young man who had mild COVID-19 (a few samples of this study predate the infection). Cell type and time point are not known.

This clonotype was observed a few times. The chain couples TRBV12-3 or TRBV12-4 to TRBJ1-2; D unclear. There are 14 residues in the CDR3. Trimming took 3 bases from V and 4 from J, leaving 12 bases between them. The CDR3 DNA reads TGTGCCAGCAGTTTTGGGATAATGGGCTATGGCTACACCTTC. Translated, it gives CASSFGIMGYGYTF.

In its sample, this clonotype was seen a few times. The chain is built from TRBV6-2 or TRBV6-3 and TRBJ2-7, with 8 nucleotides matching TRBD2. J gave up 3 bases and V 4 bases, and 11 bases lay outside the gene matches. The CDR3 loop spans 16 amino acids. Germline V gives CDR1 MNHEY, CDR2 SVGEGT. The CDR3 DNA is TGTGCCAGCAGTTCCACGGAAGCGGGGGTTTACTACGAGCAGTACTTC. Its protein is CASSSTEAGVYYEQYF.

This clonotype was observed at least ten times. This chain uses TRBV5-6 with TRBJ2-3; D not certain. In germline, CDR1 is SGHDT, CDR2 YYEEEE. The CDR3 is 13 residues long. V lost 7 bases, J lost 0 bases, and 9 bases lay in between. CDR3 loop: CASGQLSTDTQYF. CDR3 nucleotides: TGTGCCAGCGGCCAACTGAGCACAGATACGCAGTATTTT. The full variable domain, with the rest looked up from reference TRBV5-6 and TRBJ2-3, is DAGVTQSPTHLIKTRGQQVTLRCSPKSGHDTVSWYQQALGQGPQFIFQYYEEEERQRGNFPDRFSGHQFPNYSSELNVNALLLGDSALYLCASGQLSTDTQYFGPGTRLTVL.

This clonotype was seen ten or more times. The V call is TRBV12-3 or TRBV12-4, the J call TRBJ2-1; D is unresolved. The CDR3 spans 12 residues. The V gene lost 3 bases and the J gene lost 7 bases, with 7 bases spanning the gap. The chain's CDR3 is CASSLGHNEQFF. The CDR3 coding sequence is TGTGCCAGCAGTTTGGGCCATAATGAGCAGTTCTTC.

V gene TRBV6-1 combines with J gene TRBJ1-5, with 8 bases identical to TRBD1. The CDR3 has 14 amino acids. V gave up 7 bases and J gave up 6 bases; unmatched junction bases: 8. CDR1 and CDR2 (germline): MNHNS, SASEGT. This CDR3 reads CASNEDRESQPQHF. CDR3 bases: TGTGCCAGCAATGAGGACAGGGAAAGTCAGCCCCAGCATTTT.

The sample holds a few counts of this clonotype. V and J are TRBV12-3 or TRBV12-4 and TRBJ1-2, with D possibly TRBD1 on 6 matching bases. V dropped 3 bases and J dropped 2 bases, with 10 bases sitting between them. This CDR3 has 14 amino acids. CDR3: CASSLGGQNYGYTF. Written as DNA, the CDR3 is TGTGCCAGCAGTTTGGGGGGGCAAAACTATGGCTACACCTTC.

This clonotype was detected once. The CDR3 region has the DNA TGTGCCAGCAGCTTAGCGCCGGGGATTTCTAACTATGGCTACACCTTC. Translated: CASSLAPGISNYGYTF. V gene TRBV7-8 combines with J gene TRBJ1-2; no clear D. The CDR3 covers 16 residues. The germline gives CDR1 SGHVS, CDR2 FQNEAQ. Trimming removed 0 bases from V and 0 bases from J, with 11 bases in between.

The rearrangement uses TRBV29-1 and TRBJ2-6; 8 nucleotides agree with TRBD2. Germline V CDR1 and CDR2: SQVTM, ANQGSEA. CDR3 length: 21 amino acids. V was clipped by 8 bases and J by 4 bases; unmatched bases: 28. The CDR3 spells CSRLPGAKRAGVRLGANVLTF. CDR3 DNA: TGCAGCCGTCTTCCAGGGGCGAAAAGAGCGGGGGTGCGCTTAGGGGCCAACGTCCTGACTTTC.

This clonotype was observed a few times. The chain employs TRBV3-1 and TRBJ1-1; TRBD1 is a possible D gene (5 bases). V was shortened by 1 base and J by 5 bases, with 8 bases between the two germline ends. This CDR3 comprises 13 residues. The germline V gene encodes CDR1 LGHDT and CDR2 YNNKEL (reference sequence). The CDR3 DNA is TGTGCCAGCAGCCAAGTGGGGGTTACTGAAGCTTTCTTT. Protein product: CASSQVGVTEAFF.

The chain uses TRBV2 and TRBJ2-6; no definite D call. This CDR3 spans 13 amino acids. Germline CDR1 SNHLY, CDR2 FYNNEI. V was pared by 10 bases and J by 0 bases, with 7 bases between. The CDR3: CATRRSGANVLTF. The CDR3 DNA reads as TGTGCCACTCGGCGCTCTGGGGCCAACGTCCTGACTTTC.

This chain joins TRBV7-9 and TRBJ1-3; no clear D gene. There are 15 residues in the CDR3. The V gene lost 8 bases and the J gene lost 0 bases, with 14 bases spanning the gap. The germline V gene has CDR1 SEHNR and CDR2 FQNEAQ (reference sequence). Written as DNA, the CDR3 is TGTGCCAGCGCTATGACTCTCATCTCTGGAAACACCATATATTTT. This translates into CASAMTLISGNTIYF.

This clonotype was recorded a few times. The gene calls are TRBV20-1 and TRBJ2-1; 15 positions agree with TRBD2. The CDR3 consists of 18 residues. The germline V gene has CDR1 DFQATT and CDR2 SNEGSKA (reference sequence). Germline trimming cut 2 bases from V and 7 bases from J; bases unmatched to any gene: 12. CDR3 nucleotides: TGCAGTGCTAGATCACCCTGGACTAGCGGGGGGGTTCAGAATGAGCAGTTCTTC. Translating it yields CSARSPWTSGGVQNEQFF.

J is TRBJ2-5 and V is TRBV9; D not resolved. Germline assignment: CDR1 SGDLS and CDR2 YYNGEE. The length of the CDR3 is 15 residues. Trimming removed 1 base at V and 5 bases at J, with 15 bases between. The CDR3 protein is CASSVIPESRETQYF. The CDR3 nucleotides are TGTGCCAGCAGCGTAATTCCCGAAAGTCGGGAGACCCAGTACTTC.

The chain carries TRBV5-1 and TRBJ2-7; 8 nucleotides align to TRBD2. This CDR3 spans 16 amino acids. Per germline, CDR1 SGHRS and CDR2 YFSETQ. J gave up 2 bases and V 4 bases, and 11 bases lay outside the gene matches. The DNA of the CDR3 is TGCGCCAGCAGCCCTATGTCTGCGGGGGGAACCTACGAGCAGTACTTC. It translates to CASSPMSAGGTYEQYF.

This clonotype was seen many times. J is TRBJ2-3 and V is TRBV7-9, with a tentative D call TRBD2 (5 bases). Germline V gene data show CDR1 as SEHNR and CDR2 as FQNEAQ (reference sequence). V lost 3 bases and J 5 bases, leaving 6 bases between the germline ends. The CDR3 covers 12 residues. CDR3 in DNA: TGTGCCAGCAGCTTTGGAGGAGATACGCAGTATTTT. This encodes CASSFGGDTQYF.

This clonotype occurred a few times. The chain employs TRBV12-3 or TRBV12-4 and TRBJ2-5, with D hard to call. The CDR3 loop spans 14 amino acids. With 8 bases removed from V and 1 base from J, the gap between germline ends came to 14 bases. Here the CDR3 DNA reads TGTGCCAGCGCCCAGATAGGGCTCCAAGAGACCCAGTACTTC. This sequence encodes CASAQIGLQETQYF.

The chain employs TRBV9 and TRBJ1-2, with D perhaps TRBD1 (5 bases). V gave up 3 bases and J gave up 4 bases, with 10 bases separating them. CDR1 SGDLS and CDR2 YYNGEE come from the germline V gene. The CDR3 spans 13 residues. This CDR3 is CASSELGGYGYTF. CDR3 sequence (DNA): TGTGCCAGCAGCGAGCTGGGGGGCTATGGCTACACCTTC.

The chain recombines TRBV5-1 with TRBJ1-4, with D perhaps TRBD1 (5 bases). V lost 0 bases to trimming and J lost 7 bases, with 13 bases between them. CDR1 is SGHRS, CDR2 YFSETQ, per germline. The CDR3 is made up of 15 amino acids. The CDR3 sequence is CASSLGPGNGEKLFF. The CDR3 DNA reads TGCGCCAGCAGCTTGGGTCCAGGGAACGGTGAAAAACTGTTTTTT.

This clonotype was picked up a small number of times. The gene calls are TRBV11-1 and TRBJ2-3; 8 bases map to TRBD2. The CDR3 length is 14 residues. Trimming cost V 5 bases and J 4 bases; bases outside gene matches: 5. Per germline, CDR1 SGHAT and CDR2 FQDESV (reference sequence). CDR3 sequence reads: CASSGGGRPDTQYF. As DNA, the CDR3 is TGTGCCAGCAGCGGCGGGGGGCGGCCAGATACGCAGTATTTT.

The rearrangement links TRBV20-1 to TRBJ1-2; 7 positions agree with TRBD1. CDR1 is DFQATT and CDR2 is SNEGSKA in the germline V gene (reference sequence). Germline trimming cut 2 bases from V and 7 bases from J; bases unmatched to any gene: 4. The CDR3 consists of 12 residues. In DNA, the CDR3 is TGCAGTGCTAGATCAGGGGGAGGTGGCTACACCTTC. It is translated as CSARSGGGGYTF.

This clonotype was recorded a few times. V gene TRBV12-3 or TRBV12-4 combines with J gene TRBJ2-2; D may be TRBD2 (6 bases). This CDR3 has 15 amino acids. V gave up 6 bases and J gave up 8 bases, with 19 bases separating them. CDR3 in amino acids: CASSPGDGVRGELFF. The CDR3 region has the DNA TGTGCCAGCAGCCCGGGGGACGGTGTCCGGGGGGAGCTGTTTTTT.

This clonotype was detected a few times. This chain's CDR3 is CASRAGLAGSTDTQYF. The CDR3 DNA is TGTGCCAGCAGGGCGGGACTAGCGGGGAGCACAGATACGCAGTATTTT. V and J are TRBV25-1 and TRBJ2-3; TRBD2 matches at 13 bases. Germline CDR1 is MGHDK and CDR2 is SYGVNS. V gave up 6 bases and J gave up 0 bases; unmatched junction bases: 3. This CDR3 is 16 amino acids long.

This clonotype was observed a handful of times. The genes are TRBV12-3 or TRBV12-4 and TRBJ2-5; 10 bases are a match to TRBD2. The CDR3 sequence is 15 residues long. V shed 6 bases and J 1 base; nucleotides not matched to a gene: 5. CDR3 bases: TGTGCCAGCAGCTCTAGCGGGGGTTTCCAAGAGACCCAGTACTTC. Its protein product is CASSSSGGFQETQYF.

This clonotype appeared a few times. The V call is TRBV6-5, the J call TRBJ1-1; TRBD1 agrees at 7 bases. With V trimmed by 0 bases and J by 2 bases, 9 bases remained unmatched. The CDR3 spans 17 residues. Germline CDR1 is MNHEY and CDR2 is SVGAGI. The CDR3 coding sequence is TGTGCCAGCAGTTACTCAATTGGGACAGAACTTAACACTGAAGCTTTCTTT. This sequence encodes CASSYSIGTELNTEAFF.

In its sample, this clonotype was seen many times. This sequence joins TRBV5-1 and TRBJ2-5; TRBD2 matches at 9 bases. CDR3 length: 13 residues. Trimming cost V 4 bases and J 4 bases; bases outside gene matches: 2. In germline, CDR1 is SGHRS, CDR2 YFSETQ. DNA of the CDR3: TGCGCCAGCAGCCCGGGACTAGCAGAGACCCAGTACTTC. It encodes CASSPGLAETQYF.

CDR3 sequence reads: CSARRDIGGSNQPQHF. The CDR3 bases are TGCAGTGCTAGACGTGATATCGGGGGGAGCAATCAGCCCCAGCATTTT. This chain uses TRBV20-1 with TRBJ1-5; D might be TRBD1 (5 bases). The CDR3 has 16 residues. Germline V gives CDR1 DFQATT, CDR2 SNEGSKA (reference sequence). V lost 2 bases and J 1 base, leaving 15 bases between the germline ends.

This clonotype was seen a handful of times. In nucleotides, the CDR3 is TGTGCCAGCACCCCGACGGGGGGCGCAGAGGGCTACACCTTC. Protein product: CASTPTGGAEGYTF. V is TRBV7-2 and J is TRBJ1-2; possible D gene TRBD1, 6 bases. The germline V gene encodes CDR1 SGHTA and CDR2 FQGNSA. The CDR3 loop spans 14 amino acids. V gave up 7 bases and J gave up 8 bases, with 20 bases separating them.

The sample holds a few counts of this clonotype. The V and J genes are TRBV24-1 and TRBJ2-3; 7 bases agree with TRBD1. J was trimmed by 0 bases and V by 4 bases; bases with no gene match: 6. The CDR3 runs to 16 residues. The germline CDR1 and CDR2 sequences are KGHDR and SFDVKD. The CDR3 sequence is CATSDTGTASTDTQYF. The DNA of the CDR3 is TGTGCCACCAGTGACACTGGGACAGCTAGCACAGATACGCAGTATTTT.

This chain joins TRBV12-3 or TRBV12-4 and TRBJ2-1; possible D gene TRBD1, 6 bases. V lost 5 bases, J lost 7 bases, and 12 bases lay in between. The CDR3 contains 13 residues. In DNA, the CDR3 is TGTGCCAGCAGTCGGTGTCAGGGGAATGAGCAGTTCTTC. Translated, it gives CASSRCQGNEQFF.

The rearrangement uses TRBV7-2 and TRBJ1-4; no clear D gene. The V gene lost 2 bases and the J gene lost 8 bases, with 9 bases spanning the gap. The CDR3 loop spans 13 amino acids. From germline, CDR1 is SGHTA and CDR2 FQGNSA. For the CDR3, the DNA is TGTGCCAGCAGCTTACGTCCAGTAGAAAAACTGTTTTTT. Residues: CASSLRPVEKLFF. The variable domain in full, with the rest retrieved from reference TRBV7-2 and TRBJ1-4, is GAGVSQSPSNKVTEKGKDVELRCDPISGHTALYWYRQSLGQGLEFLIYFQGNSAPDKSGLPSDRFSAERTGGSVSTLTIQRTQQEDSAVYLCASSLRPVEKLFFGSGTQLSVL.

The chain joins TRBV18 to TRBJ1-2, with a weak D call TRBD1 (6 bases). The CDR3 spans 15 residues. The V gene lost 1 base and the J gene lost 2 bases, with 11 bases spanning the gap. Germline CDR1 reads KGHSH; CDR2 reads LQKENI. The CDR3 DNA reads TGTGCCAGCTCACCACGGACAGAGGAGAACTATGGCTACACCTTC. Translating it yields CASSPRTEENYGYTF. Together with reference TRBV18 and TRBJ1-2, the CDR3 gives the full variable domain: NAGVMQNPRHLVRRRGQEARLRCSPMKGHSHVYWYRQLPEEGLKFMVYLQKENIIDESGMPKERFSAEFPKEGPSILRIQQVVRGDSAAYFCASSPRTEENYGYTFGSGTRLTVV.

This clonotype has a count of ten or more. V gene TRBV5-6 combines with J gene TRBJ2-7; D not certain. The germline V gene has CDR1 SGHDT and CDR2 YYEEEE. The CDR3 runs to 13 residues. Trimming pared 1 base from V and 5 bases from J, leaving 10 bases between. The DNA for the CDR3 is TGTGCCAGCAGCTTGCCGCCGGGCCACGAGCAGTACTTC. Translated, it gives CASSLPPGHEQYF.